These T cell receptor beta chains were read from a single sample in a study of shared clonotypes between healthy human individuals. The protocol was immunoSEQ multiplex PCR, while the TCRdb copy is restricted to in-frame clones and leaves out a portion. This sample has roughly 1,000,000 clones, with around 82% found just once. The specimen sequenced was memory CD4+ T cells from PBMCs. The receptors shown here come from a man aged 18 to 30 in good health. Some clones in this sample may be carry-over from other donors' samples. The CDR3 runs from the conserved cysteine through the conserved F or W.

v_call,j_call,cdr3_aa
TRBV7-3,TRBJ2-1,CASSLTGSGVNEQFF
TRBV5-1,TRBJ1-4,CASSSGLKGEKLFF
TRBV18,TRBJ1-2,CASSPPTRGLYGYTF
TRBV5-1,TRBJ2-1,CASSLGDRDHNEQFF
TRBV28,TRBJ2-3,CASSLPGTPGSTQYF
TRBV11-2,TRBJ2-1,CASSSNPMGGQFF
TRBV28,TRBJ2-2,CASSSGQNTGELFF
TRBV19,TRBJ1-1,CASSVLTGLDTEAFF
TRBV10-3,TRBJ2-7,CAISEDRGRLREQYF
TRBV7-2,TRBJ2-2,CASSLGQGRDTGELFF
TRBV6-6,TRBJ2-7,CASRGQPGPYEQYF
TRBV11-2,TRBJ2-3,CASNQGLRTDTQYF
TRBV6-6,TRBJ2-2,CASIRADANTGELLF
TRBV7-3,TRBJ1-1,CASSIPLGENTEAFF
TRBV30,TRBJ2-1,CAWSQAVEQFF
TRBV7-8,TRBJ1-1,CASSLEASGIRTEAFF
TRBV7-9,TRBJ1-1,CASSSGGGTEAFF
TRBV11-3,TRBJ2-1,CASSPLTSAEQFF
TRBV7-3,TRBJ2-2,CASSLLGSPGELFF
TRBV9,TRBJ2-1,CASSARDSLGYNEQFF
TRBV18,TRBJ1-3,CASSPRQEGNTIYF
TRBV11-3,TRBJ2-7,CASSLANGAYEQYF
TRBV15,TRBJ2-2,CATSRDRAGELFF
TRBV7-8,TRBJ1-1,CASSPTTLTTEAFF
TRBV5-8,TRBJ2-1,CASSPLGGGYNEQFF
TRBV18,TRBJ2-3,CASSPTGNSGTQYF
TRBV15,TRBJ2-3,CATSRDTNTDTQYF
TRBV5-1,TRBJ2-2,CASSQRDSNTGELFF
TRBV7-3,TRBJ2-1,CASSWGLAAVNEQFF